The 32 T cell receptor beta chains listed next were all sequenced from one sample in a study of immune cell composition in non-small cell lung cancer. Normal lung was sampled as far from the tumour as possible, at least 3 cm. Sequencing was performed with immunoSEQ multiplex PCR; in TCRdb, only in-frame clones are kept and a portion is missing. The table records under 3,000 clones, around 67% of them present only once. The specimen sequenced was non-adjacent lung tissue. The source is a human donor with non-small cell lung cancer.

A word on this clone: A far bigger clonotype differs at one base, so this is likely a read error. The V and J genes are TRBV4-2 and TRBJ2-7, with 10 bases fitting TRBD2. V shed 0 bases and J 10 bases; nucleotides not matched to a gene: 9. In germline, CDR1 is LGHNA, CDR2 YNFKEQ. The CDR3 spans 15 residues. CDR3 DNA: TGTGCCAGCAGCCAAGAAACTGCTAGCGGGAGCGGTCAGTACTTC. Translating it yields CASSQETASGSGQYF.

The CDR3 spells CASFPSALAYEQYF. DNA for the CDR3: TGTGCCAGTTTCCCTAGCGCCTTGGCGTACGAGCAGTACTTC. The chain links TRBV2 to TRBJ2-7; a possible D gene is TRBD2 (6 bases). This CDR3 contains 14 residues. V lost 9 bases and J 4 bases, leaving 19 bases between the germline ends. Germline assignment: CDR1 SNHLY and CDR2 FYNNEI.

This clone came up a few times. The chain employs TRBV5-1 and TRBJ2-7; 7 positions agree with TRBD1. The CDR3 has 13 residues. With V trimmed by 5 bases and J by 6 bases, 8 bases remained unmatched. Germline V gene sequence: CDR1 SGHRS, CDR2 YFSETQ. CDR3 sequence: CASRREGGTEQYF. DNA for the CDR3: TGCGCCAGCAGACGTGAAGGGGGCACCGAGCAGTACTTC.

The chain has TRBV11-1 and TRBJ2-2, with 9 nucleotides matching TRBD2. V was clipped by 6 bases and J by 7 bases; unmatched bases: 9. The germline V gene encodes CDR1 SGHAT and CDR2 FQDESV (reference sequence). The CDR3 runs to 15 residues. CDR3: CASRSLAGPVGELFF. CDR3 bases: TGTGCCAGCAGATCACTAGCGGGCCCGGTCGGGGAGCTGTTTTTT.

Only a few counts were recorded for this clone. The DNA of the CDR3 is TGTGCCAGCAGTAGGCCCCCGGGACAGGGGATCCACGAGCAGTACTTC. It translates to CASSRPPGQGIHEQYF. The chain joins TRBV27 to TRBJ2-7, with TRBD1 matching 10 bases. Germline V gene lookup returns CDR1 MNHEY and CDR2 SMNVEV (reference sequence). The CDR3 has 16 amino acids. V lost 5 bases to trimming and J lost 5 bases; unmatched junction nucleotides: 12.

The chain joins TRBV5-6 to TRBJ2-5; 8 bases agree with TRBD2. Trimming at V came to 6 bases and at J to 5 bases, leaving 12 bases not matched to a gene. Germline V gene data show CDR1 as SGHDT and CDR2 as YYEEEE. The CDR3 totals 15 residues. The CDR3 nucleotides are TGTGCCAGCAAACTAGCGGAAGACCTCGACGAGACCCAGTACTTC. This sequence encodes CASKLAEDLDETQYF.

As regards this clone: A junction end diverges from the germline sequence, so it may reflect a read error. The chain is built from TRBV7-2 and TRBJ2-5; 11 nucleotides line up with TRBD2. Germline CDR1 SGHTA, CDR2 FQGNSA. This CDR3 has 16 amino acids. The DNA for the CDR3 is TGTGCCAGCAGCTTAGCTTTAGCGGGGGGGCAAGGGACCCAGTACTTC. It encodes CASSLALAGGQGTQYF.

This chain joins TRBV9 and TRBJ1-2; perhaps TRBD1 as D (6 bases). This CDR3 has 13 amino acids. The V gene's germline CDR1 is SGDLS and CDR2 YYNGEE. V lost 0 bases to trimming and J lost 4 bases, with 7 bases between them. The CDR3 DNA sequence: TGTGCCAGCAGCGTAGTAGGGGGCTATGGCTACACCTTC. Its protein is CASSVVGGYGYTF.

The chain links TRBV10-3 to TRBJ1-2, with D maybe TRBD1 (6 bases). V dropped 6 bases and J dropped 3 bases, with 20 bases sitting between them. CDR1 is ENHRY, CDR2 SYGVKD, per germline. CDR3 size: 16 residues. The CDR3 sequence: CAISSSTGKDDYGYTF. As DNA, the CDR3 is TGTGCCATCAGCTCAAGTACAGGGAAAGATGACTATGGCTACACCTTC.

This clone has just a few counts. The chain employs TRBV27 and TRBJ2-1, with 12 bases that match TRBD2. The CDR3 is 16 residues long. Germline V lookup: CDR1 MNHEY, CDR2 SMNVEV (reference sequence). The V segment lost 0 bases and the J segment 9 bases; nucleotides outside the gene matches: 6. The chain's CDR3 is CASSLSRTSGTSEQFF. CDR3 nucleotides: TGTGCCAGCAGTTTATCCCGGACTAGCGGGACCAGTGAGCAGTTCTTC.

The chain joins TRBV18 to TRBJ2-5; 8 nucleotides line up with TRBD1. Germline values: CDR1 KGHSH, CDR2 LQKENI. The CDR3 length is 15 residues. V lost 4 bases, J lost 4 bases, and 8 bases stayed unmatched. CDR3 bases: TGTGCCAGCTCACAGCAGGGGGCCTTGGGAGAGACCCAGTACTTC. Protein product: CASSQQGALGETQYF.

This clone was seen more than once but under ten times. V is TRBV7-9 and J is TRBJ2-7, with TRBD1 identical over 10 bases. Looked up from germline, CDR1 is SEHNR and CDR2 is FQNEAQ (reference sequence). V shed 5 bases and J 11 bases; nucleotides not matched to a gene: 6. The CDR3 has 12 amino acids. CDR3 protein: CASSPDRGHEYF. CDR3 DNA sequence: TGTGCCAGCAGCCCCGACAGGGGGCACGAGTACTTC.

This clone was seen a single time. The V call is TRBV11-2, the J call TRBJ2-2, with a possible D match to TRBD2 (7 bases). The V end was cut by 7 bases, the J end by 5 bases, with 20 bases between. Germline lookup yields CDR1 SGHAT and CDR2 FQNNGV. This CDR3 spans 16 amino acids. Here the CDR3 reads CASTPFGGAPTGELFF. In DNA, the CDR3 is TGTGCCAGCACCCCTTTTGGGGGGGCGCCAACCGGGGAGCTGTTTTTT.

V and J are TRBV7-2 and TRBJ2-1, with 10 bases matching TRBD2. This CDR3 spans 18 amino acids. Trimming removed 5 bases from V and 4 bases from J; junction bases left unmatched: 14. CDR1 and CDR2 (germline): SGHTA, FQGNSA. CDR3 nucleotide sequence: TGTGCCAGCAGCCCCCAAGGAATAGCGGGGGGTCCTTACAATGAGCAGTTCTTC. The encoded protein is CASSPQGIAGGPYNEQFF.

With regard to this clone: One end of the junction fails to match germline, which may point to a read error. The chain recombines TRBV18 with TRBJ2-7; 8 nucleotides line up with TRBD1. CDR3 length equals 14 residues. Germline lookup yields CDR1 KGHSH and CDR2 LQKENI. Here the CDR3 reads CASSPSGTGGSWDF. For the CDR3, the DNA is TGTGCCAGCTCACCAAGTGGGACAGGCGGATCCTGGGACTTC.

V is TRBV28 and J is TRBJ1-5; D is uncertain. Germline V lookup: CDR1 MDHEN, CDR2 SYDVKM. V gave up 7 bases and J gave up 0 bases, with 10 bases separating them. The CDR3 has 14 amino acids. CDR3 sequence reads: CASTHRVSNQPQHF. CDR3 coding DNA: TGTGCCAGCACCCACCGGGTTAGCAATCAGCCCCAGCATTTT.

The chain carries TRBV7-2 and TRBJ2-2; 8 nucleotides match TRBD2. Per the germline V gene, CDR1 is SGHTA and CDR2 is FQGNSA. This CDR3 is built from 15 residues. J gave up 4 bases and V 7 bases, and 8 bases lay outside the gene matches. CDR3: CASIPTSGVTGELFF. In nucleotides, the CDR3 is TGTGCCAGCATCCCTACTAGCGGAGTCACCGGGGAGCTGTTTTTT.

The rearrangement uses TRBV5-4 and TRBJ2-7; 10 positions match TRBD1. The CDR3 is 14 amino acids. The germline V gene encodes CDR1 SGHNT and CDR2 YYREEE (reference sequence). V lost 2 bases to trimming and J lost 3 bases; unmatched junction nucleotides: 2. CDR3 DNA: TGTGCCAGCAGCTTAGGACAGGGGGTCTACGAGCAGTACTTC. Translation gives CASSLGQGVYEQYF.

The CDR3 DNA reads as TGTGCCAGCAGCCTACGGACAGGGACGGTTGACGAGCAGTACTTC. Translating it yields CASSLRTGTVDEQYF. The rearrangement joins TRBV5-6 to TRBJ2-7; 8 bases are a match to TRBD1. With V trimmed by 4 bases and J by 5 bases, 11 bases remained unmatched. The CDR3 has 15 residues. The germline V gene encodes CDR1 SGHDT and CDR2 YYEEEE. The full variable domain, its missing parts supplied by reference TRBV5-6 and TRBJ2-7, is DAGVTQSPTHLIKTRGQQVTLRCSPKSGHDTVSWYQQALGQGPQFIFQYYEEEERQRGNFPDRFSGHQFPNYSSELNVNALLLGDSALYLCASSLRTGTVDEQYFGPGTRLTVT.

V and J are TRBV18 and TRBJ2-7, with D possibly being TRBD2 (5 bases). Germline V gene data show CDR1 as KGHSH and CDR2 as LQKENI. V gave up 3 bases and J gave up 5 bases, with 8 bases separating them. The CDR3 contains 12 residues. CDR3 nucleotides: TGTGCCAGCTCACCCTTCGGGGACGAGCAGTACTTC. Amino acid sequence: CASSPFGDEQYF.

Here the CDR3 reads CSVGIGGSSFEAFF. The CDR3 DNA reads as TGCAGCGTTGGAATTGGGGGGAGCTCCTTTGAAGCTTTCTTT. The gene calls are TRBV29-1 and TRBJ1-1, with D maybe TRBD1 (5 bases). V was shortened by 4 bases and J by 7 bases, with 19 bases between the two germline ends. The CDR3 covers 14 residues. From germline, CDR1 is SQVTM and CDR2 ANQGSEA.

The chain employs TRBV29-1 and TRBJ2-1; D is unclear. The germline CDR1 and CDR2 sequences are SQVTM and ANQGSEA. This CDR3 has 13 amino acids. As DNA, the CDR3 is TGCGAGCGTAACCTGAGCTCCTACAATGAGCAGTTCTTC. Amino acids: CERNLSSYNEQFF.

This chain uses TRBV5-4 with TRBJ1-2; D uncertain. This CDR3 contains 17 residues. Trimming took 4 bases from V and 0 from J, leaving 19 bases between them. Germline assignment: CDR1 SGHNT and CDR2 YYREEE (reference sequence). This CDR3 reads CASSPDPGRASNYGYTF. Here the CDR3 DNA reads TGTGCCAGCAGCCCCGACCCCGGGAGGGCCTCTAACTATGGCTACACCTTC. Full variable domain (rest looked up from reference TRBV5-4 and TRBJ1-2): ETGVTQSPTHLIKTRGQQVTLRCSSQSGHNTVSWYQQALGQGPQFIFQYYREEENGRGNFPPRFSGLQFPNYSSELNVNALELDDSALYLCASSPDPGRASNYGYTFGSGTRLTVV.

The chain links TRBV27 to TRBJ2-7, with TRBD2 identical over 8 bases. CDR1 is MNHEY and CDR2 is SMNVEV in the germline V gene (reference sequence). There are 13 residues in the CDR3. Germline trimming cut 11 bases from V and 4 bases from J; bases unmatched to any gene: 10. CDR3 region: CAAGGARGYEQYF. The CDR3 DNA is TGTGCCGCCGGGGGGGCGAGGGGGTACGAGCAGTACTTC.

The chain has TRBV5-1 and TRBJ2-1, with D possibly being TRBD2 (7 bases). The CDR3 totals 14 residues. V gave up 2 bases and J gave up 5 bases, with 11 bases separating them. Germline-derived CDR1 and CDR2 are SGHRS and YFSETQ. The CDR3, as DNA: TGCGCCAGCAGCTTCGGGGGGCCCAACAATGAGCAGTTCTTC. Translating it yields CASSFGGPNNEQFF. Drawing the rest from reference TRBV5-1 and TRBJ2-1, the complete variable domain is KAGVTQTPRYLIKTRGQQVTLSCSPISGHRSVSWYQQTPGQGLQFLFEYFSETQRNKGNFPGRFSGRQFSNSRSEMNVSTLELGDSALYLCASSFGGPNNEQFFGPGTRLTVL.

CDR3 DNA sequence: TGTGCCAGCAGCCCACTAGCGGGGGTAAGGGGGCAGTACTTC. This sequence encodes CASSPLAGVRGQYF. This chain joins TRBV28 and TRBJ2-7; TRBD2 aligns across 11 bases. The V and J ends lost 6 bases and 9 bases, in that order; junction bases with no gene match: 10. Germline V CDR1 and CDR2: MDHEN, SYDVKM. This CDR3 has 14 residues. The full variable domain, its missing parts supplied by reference TRBV28 and TRBJ2-7, is DVKVTQSSRYLVKRTGEKVFLECVQDMDHENMFWYRQDPGLGLRLIYFSYDVKMKEKGDIPEGYSVSREKKERFSLILESASTNQTSMYLCASSPLAGVRGQYFGPGTRLTVT.

The V and J genes are TRBV11-1 and TRBJ2-3; tentative D call: TRBD2 (5 bases). This CDR3 contains 16 residues. The germline V gene encodes CDR1 SGHAT and CDR2 FQDESV (reference sequence). Trimming took off 4 bases at V and 3 bases at J, with 17 bases between the two ends. CDR3 in amino acids: CASSSSSLGMTDTQYF. The DNA of the CDR3 is TGTGCCAGCAGCTCGTCATCACTAGGGATGACAGATACGCAGTATTTT.

V is TRBV4-2 and J is TRBJ1-5; D is perhaps TRBD1 (6 bases). Germline V lookup: CDR1 LGHNA, CDR2 YNFKEQ. Trimming took off 1 base at V and 0 bases at J, with 10 bases between the two ends. CDR3 size: 16 residues. CDR3 sequence reads: CASSQAATGSNQPQHF. DNA for the CDR3: TGTGCCAGCAGCCAAGCCGCGACAGGTAGCAATCAGCCCCAGCATTTT.

The CDR3 loop is CASSYRRGAGGYTF. The CDR3 coding sequence is TGTGCCAGCAGTTACCGCAGGGGCGCGGGTGGCTACACCTTC. V is TRBV6-6 and J is TRBJ1-2; D is possibly TRBD1 (6 bases). V gave up 2 bases and J gave up 7 bases, with 14 bases separating them. CDR3 length equals 14 residues. Germline CDR1 MNHNY, CDR2 SVGAGI (reference sequence).

The rearrangement links TRBV7-6 to TRBJ2-5, with TRBD2 identical over 12 bases. Germline values: CDR1 SGHVS, CDR2 FNYEAQ. This CDR3 contains 15 residues. The V segment lost 5 bases and the J segment 4 bases; nucleotides outside the gene matches: 5. The CDR3 protein is CASSPTSGSGETQYF. The CDR3 nucleotides read TGTGCCAGCAGCCCGACTAGCGGGAGTGGAGAGACCCAGTACTTC.

J is TRBJ2-4 and V is TRBV7-9, with 7 bases lining up with TRBD2. The CDR3 has 15 amino acids. V shed 5 bases and J 0 bases; nucleotides not matched to a gene: 4. Germline values: CDR1 SEHNR, CDR2 FQNEAQ (reference sequence). The CDR3 loop is CASSAGLVAKNIQYF. The CDR3, as DNA: TGTGCCAGCAGCGCAGGACTAGTAGCCAAAAACATTCAGTACTTC. Combining the CDR3 with reference TRBV7-9 and TRBJ2-4 gives the whole variable domain DTGVSQNPRHKITKRGQNVTFRCDPISEHNRLYWYRQTLGQGPEFLTYFQNEAQLEKSRLLSDRFSAERPKGSFSTLEIQRTEQGDSAMYLCASSAGLVAKNIQYFGAGTRLSVL.

In its sample, this clone was seen once. This chain joins TRBV5-4 and TRBJ2-2, with 12 bases lining up with TRBD2. The CDR3 contains 18 residues. Germline V gene sequence: CDR1 SGHNT, CDR2 YYREEE (reference sequence). The V segment lost 5 bases and the J segment 4 bases; nucleotides outside the gene matches: 12. CDR3 region: CASRGGLAGPVGTGELFF. The CDR3 DNA follows: TGTGCCAGCAGGGGGGGACTAGCGGGCCCGGTCGGCACCGGGGAGCTGTTTTTT.